This section outlines one T cell receptor beta chain sequence together with its context. The source of the sample is a study of PD-L1 blockade in urothelial cancer. Study in general: Bladder-origin urothelial cancer in males covered twenty-five of 29 patients. At 3 weeks (second dose) and 6 weeks after starting treatment, blood was analyzed.

Time point noted: peripheral blood 6 weeks after treatment start. Using immunoSEQ multiplex PCR, the repertoire was profiled, and TCRdb retains in-frame clones only, with some absent. This sample has 100,000 to 150,000 clones, with about 82% found just once. The length of the CDR3 is 15 residues. Germline assignment: CDR1 SGHRS and CDR2 YFSETQ. V was clipped by 3 bases and J by 2 bases, with 12 bases between them. J is TRBJ1-5 and V is TRBV5-1, with D unclear. The TCR comes from a man aged 45 to 65 with urothelial cancer. The specimen comprised PBMCs, sampled around atezolizumab (anti-PD-L1) treatment. The CDR3 DNA follows: TGCGCCAGCAGCTCGGGAAGGGAGGGCAATCAGCCCCAGCATTTT. Protein: CASSSGREGNQPQHF.